Listed here are 27 T cell receptor beta chains from one sample, sequenced in a study of blood T cell repertoires in COVID-19. The repertoire was sequenced with immunoSEQ multiplex PCR; TCRdb's copy has only in-frame clones and lacks some. In the table there are about 300,000 clones, around 92% of which are singletons. What was sequenced was peripheral blood. These receptors were obtained from a young man who had recovered from COVID-19.

Concerning this clone: Within the sample, other DNA sequences also encode this same CDR3. The V and J genes are TRBV5-1 and TRBJ1-1, with TRBD1 as a possible D gene (5 bases). CDR1 is SGHRS and CDR2 is YFSETQ in the germline V gene. V lost 0 bases and J lost 1, with 13 bases in between. The CDR3 is 16 amino acids. The CDR3 nucleotides are TGCGCCAGCAGCTTGGGTACGGGGGAGGGGAACACTGAAGCTTTCTTT. Amino acid sequence: CASSLGTGEGNTEAFF.

The chain links TRBV4-3 to TRBJ2-1; weak D call: TRBD1 (6 bases). The CDR3 is 15 amino acids. V lost 0 bases, J lost 3 bases, and 9 bases lay in between. Looked up from germline, CDR1 is LGHNA and CDR2 is YSLEER. CDR3 sequence (DNA): TGCGCCAGCAGCCAAGAAACAGGGAGCTACAATGAGCAGTTCTTC. Residues: CASSQETGSYNEQFF.

The rearrangement joins TRBV5-1 to TRBJ2-5, with a possible D match to TRBD2 (6 bases). Looked up from germline, CDR1 is SGHRS and CDR2 is YFSETQ. The CDR3 totals 14 residues. The V end was cut by 0 bases, the J end by 4 bases, with 10 bases between. CDR3 in amino acids: CASSLEVGGETQYF. CDR3 coding DNA: TGCGCCAGCAGCTTGGAGGTGGGAGGAGAGACCCAGTACTTC.

The CDR3 DNA follows: TGTGCCAGCAGCTTAGGGACAGGGAATCAGCCCCAGCATTTT. It translates to CASSLGTGNQPQHF. This rearrangement joins TRBV11-2 to TRBJ1-5; 8 positions agree with TRBD1. Trimming cost V 1 base and J 4 bases; bases outside gene matches: 0. Germline V gene lookup returns CDR1 SGHAT and CDR2 FQNNGV. This CDR3 is 14 amino acids long. Full variable domain (remainder filled in from reference TRBV11-2 and TRBJ1-5): EAGVAQSPRYKIIEKRQSVAFWCNPISGHATLYWYQQILGQGPKLLIQFQNNGVVDDSQLPKDRFSAERLKGVDSTLKIQPAKLEDSAVYLCASSLGTGNQPQHFGDGTRLSIL.

The genes are TRBV7-3 and TRBJ2-2, with 9 bases identical to TRBD2. J gave up 4 bases and V 5 bases, and 11 bases lay outside the gene matches. Per the germline V gene, CDR1 is SGHTA and CDR2 is FQGTGA. The CDR3 loop spans 17 amino acids. The CDR3: CASSTRGLAGGTGELFF. CDR3 bases: TGTGCCAGCAGCACCCGGGGACTAGCAGGAGGCACCGGGGAGCTGTTTTTT.

The chain has TRBV10-3 and TRBJ2-3; the D gene is possibly TRBD1 (5 bases). Trimming removed 4 bases at V and 0 bases at J, with 20 bases between. The CDR3 spans 18 residues. Germline CDR1 ENHRY, CDR2 SYGVKD. CDR3 DNA: TGTGCCATCAGTGGCCCCCCCCAGGACATTGCTAGCACAGATACGCAGTATTTT. This translates into CAISGPPQDIASTDTQYF.

The J gene is TRBJ1-1, the V gene TRBV6-6; TRBD1 might be the D (5 bases). V was cut by 3 bases and J by 7 bases, with 9 bases left in between. CDR1 MNHNY and CDR2 SVGAGI come from the germline V gene (reference sequence). The CDR3 is 12 residues long. CDR3 nucleotide sequence: TGTGCCAGCAGTTATTCTACAGGTGAAGCTTTCTTT. Amino acids: CASSYSTGEAFF.

The chain joins TRBV29-1 to TRBJ1-1; D is possibly TRBD1 (5 bases). The CDR3 has 11 residues. Per germline, CDR1 SQVTM and CDR2 ANQGSEA. Trimming shortened V by 4 bases and J by 4 bases, and 7 bases separated the two germline ends. CDR3 in amino acids: CSVVRGTEAFF. The CDR3 DNA is TGCAGCGTTGTAAGGGGCACTGAAGCTTTCTTT.

This chain connects TRBV19 to TRBJ1-2, with a possible D match to TRBD1 (5 bases). There are 13 residues in the CDR3. CDR1 LNHDA and CDR2 SQIVND come from the germline V gene (reference sequence). V was pared by 5 bases and J by 2 bases, with 9 bases between. This CDR3 reads CASSPGLNYGYTF. CDR3 in DNA: TGTGCCAGTAGTCCAGGGCTGAACTATGGCTACACCTTC.

The chain recombines TRBV29-1 with TRBJ1-2; a weak D match, TRBD1 (6 bases). The germline CDR1 and CDR2 sequences are SQVTM and ANQGSEA. V was trimmed by 0 bases and J by 5 bases, leaving 13 bases between them. The CDR3 runs 14 residues. CDR3 bases: TGCAGCGTTGAAGATCAACAGGGAAGGTATGGCTACACCTTC. Its protein is CSVEDQQGRYGYTF.

The chain uses TRBV2 and TRBJ1-2; TRBD1 agrees at 7 bases. From germline, CDR1 is SNHLY and CDR2 FYNNEI. V lost 3 bases and J lost 1; bases outside the gene matches: 2. The CDR3 spans 14 residues. The CDR3 DNA sequence: TGTGCCAGCAGTGAGGGACAGAATAACTATGGCTACACCTTC. Translating gives CASSEGQNNYGYTF.

This clone has only one observation. The chain recombines TRBV30 with TRBJ1-5; no clear D gene. The germline V gene encodes CDR1 GTSNPN and CDR2 SVGIG (reference sequence). Trimming took 5 bases from V and 6 from J, leaving 17 bases between them. This CDR3 contains 14 residues. CDR3 bases: TGTGCCTGGTCCGCAGGAGGAGGCGGTCAGCCCCAGCATTTT. This sequence encodes CAWSAGGGGQPQHF.

This sequence joins TRBV9 and TRBJ2-1, with TRBD2 matching over 7 bases. Germline CDR1 and CDR2: SGDLS and YYNGEE. CDR3 length equals 16 residues. The V gene end was trimmed by 0 bases and the J gene end by 0 bases; junction bases not matched to a gene: 3. The CDR3: CASSVGAGISYNEQFF. The CDR3 DNA follows: TGTGCCAGCAGCGTAGGAGCGGGAATCTCCTACAATGAGCAGTTCTTC.

The CDR3 reads CASRLASTDTQYF. The CDR3 DNA follows: TGTGCCAGCAGACTAGCAAGCACAGATACGCAGTATTTT. V is TRBV7-9 and J is TRBJ2-3; tentative D call: TRBD2 (6 bases). Germline CDR1 SEHNR, CDR2 FQNEAQ (reference sequence). Deletions cut 6 bases from V and 0 bases from J, with 7 bases between. The CDR3 covers 13 residues.

The chain combines TRBV10-2 with TRBJ2-7, with 10 bases matching TRBD2. The J segment lost 3 bases and the V segment lost 8 bases, leaving 13 bases of the junction unmatched. Germline lookup yields CDR1 WSHSY and CDR2 SAAADI. The CDR3 has 16 amino acids. Written as DNA, the CDR3 is TGCGCCAGCCAGGGATTAGCGGGGGGAACGGGCTACGAGCAGTACTTC. It translates to CASQGLAGGTGYEQYF.

This chain joins TRBV5-1 and TRBJ2-1; TRBD2 matches at 11 bases. J was trimmed by 7 bases and V by 0 bases; bases with no gene match: 12. CDR1 is SGHRS, CDR2 YFSETQ, per germline. The CDR3 contains 18 residues. The CDR3 nucleotides read TGCGCCAGCAGCTTGGGACTAGCGGGAAGACCCTCCTTTAATGAGCAGTTCTTC. This translates into CASSLGLAGRPSFNEQFF.

This chain links TRBV24-1 with TRBJ2-7, with 11 nucleotides matching TRBD2. Germline-derived CDR1 and CDR2 are KGHDR and SFDVKD. V lost 4 bases to trimming and J lost 6 bases; unmatched junction nucleotides: 4. The CDR3 totals 14 residues. For the CDR3, the DNA is TGTGCCACCAGTGAGACTAGCGGGAACCTCGAGCAGTACTTC. Encoded protein: CATSETSGNLEQYF.

The rearrangement links TRBV11-3 to TRBJ1-1; D is ambiguous. V was trimmed by 4 bases and J by 1 base, leaving 7 bases between them. Germline lookup yields CDR1 SGHNT and CDR2 YENEEA. The CDR3 covers 13 residues. The CDR3 reads CASSWARNTEAFF. In DNA form, the CDR3 reads TGTGCCAGCAGCTGGGCGAGGAACACTGAAGCTTTCTTT.

The chain carries TRBV6-6 and TRBJ1-6; 8 bases agree with TRBD1. Looked up from germline, CDR1 is MNHNY and CDR2 is SVGAGI (reference sequence). The CDR3 extends over 14 amino acids. J gave up 6 bases and V 6 bases, and 4 bases lay outside the gene matches. CDR3 sequence reads: CASREQGGNSPLHF. The CDR3, as DNA: TGTGCCAGCAGGGAACAGGGGGGTAATTCACCCCTCCACTTT.

The rearrangement uses TRBV29-1 and TRBJ1-5, with 7 bases fitting TRBD1. The CDR3 is 13 amino acids. With V trimmed by 6 bases and J by 0 bases, 2 bases remained unmatched. Germline loops: CDR1 SQVTM, CDR2 ANQGSEA. The CDR3 reads CSVGQYSNQPQHF. Here the CDR3 DNA reads TGCAGCGTGGGACAGTATAGCAATCAGCCCCAGCATTTT.

The CDR3 loop reads CASSPHRALGKLFF. The CDR3 nucleotides are TGTGCCAGCAGTCCCCACAGGGCCCTGGGAAAACTGTTTTTT. The chain combines TRBV6-5 with TRBJ1-4, with a tentative D call TRBD1 (6 bases). Germline V gene sequence: CDR1 MNHEY, CDR2 SVGAGI. CDR3 length: 14 amino acids. V was pared by 5 bases and J by 10 bases, with 17 bases between.

This clone was counted a single time. V gene TRBV27 combines with J gene TRBJ2-3; TRBD2 matches at 8 bases. Losses at the gene ends were 3 bases for V and 4 bases for J; bases not matched to a gene: 3. Germline V gene lookup returns CDR1 MNHEY and CDR2 SMNVEV (reference sequence). This CDR3 has 14 residues. The CDR3 nucleotides read TGTGCCAGCAGTTTCTCGGGGGGGCCAGATACGCAGTATTTT. This gives the protein CASSFSGGPDTQYF.

This clone appeared a single time. The chain uses TRBV10-3 and TRBJ1-2; D is possibly TRBD1 (6 bases). Germline V gene lookup returns CDR1 ENHRY and CDR2 SYGVKD. Trimming removed 0 bases from V and 2 bases from J, with 13 bases in between. This CDR3 contains 16 residues. The CDR3 region has the DNA TGTGCCATCAGTGAGTCAGGTGGGCAGGGGAACTATGGCTACACCTTC. It specifies CAISESGGQGNYGYTF.

J is TRBJ1-5 and V is TRBV2, with D tentatively TRBD1 (6 bases). The CDR3 contains 15 residues. CDR1 and CDR2 (germline): SNHLY, FYNNEI. Trimming pared 4 bases from V and 3 bases from J, leaving 13 bases between. CDR3 region: CASSVETGNNQPQHF. CDR3 sequence (DNA): TGTGCCAGCAGTGTAGAGACAGGCAACAATCAGCCCCAGCATTTT.

The V and J genes are TRBV6-5 and TRBJ2-5, with 10 bases aligning to TRBD2. J gave up 2 bases and V 4 bases, and 7 bases lay outside the gene matches. The CDR3 sequence is 16 residues long. In germline, CDR1 is MNHEY, CDR2 SVGAGI. CDR3 bases: TGTGCCAGCAGTTGGGCTAGCGGGGGCGCACAAGAGACCCAGTACTTC. It is translated as CASSWASGGAQETQYF.

This clone turned up a few times. The chain links TRBV6-5 to TRBJ1-2; 7 bases fit TRBD1. CDR1 and CDR2 (germline): MNHEY, SVGAGI. The CDR3 covers 13 residues. Trimming took 6 bases from V and 7 from J; bases not matched to a gene: 8. The CDR3 DNA is TGTGCCAGCAGCCCCCGAGGGGGCCGTGGCTACACCTTC. Its translation: CASSPRGGRGYTF.

The chain links TRBV6-5 to TRBJ1-1; perhaps TRBD1 as D (5 bases). Germline CDR1 and CDR2: MNHEY and SVGAGI. V lost 0 bases and J 6 bases, leaving 14 bases between the germline ends. The CDR3 contains 15 residues. CDR3 sequence (DNA): TGTGCCAGCAGTTACTCGAAGGGACTATGGGCTGAAGCTTTCTTT. It encodes CASSYSKGLWAEAFF.